This record looks at one T cell receptor (beta chain) sequence and its context. What antigen it recognizes has not been identified. Qualities for individual bases were not recorded, and no much larger clone is one base off. This entry belongs to a study of T cells in Graves' hyperthyroidism and ophthalmopathy (dated by TCRdb to 2018 to 2020). Study-wide context: Peripheral blood was collected at initial diagnosis, before any treatment. Following sampling, methimazole starting at 30 mg daily was given to hyperthyroidism patients, and high-dose intravenous methylprednisolone was given to ophthalmopathy patients. Prospective prediction of ophthalmopathy was tested in an independent validation cohort consisting of 18 to 20 hyperthyroidism patients and around 17 patients who later progressed to ophthalmopathy. In addition, the study compared T-cell repertoires in thyroid tissue and in blood from a handful of Graves' hyperthyroidism patients. For training and testing, the 100 or so patients in the discovery cohort were randomly divided in a 7:3 ratio. The paper describes TCR Vbeta CDR3 sequencing of more than 120 peripheral blood samples, made up of 43 ophthalmopathy patients, 70 to 80 hyperthyroidism patients and approximately 17 progressor patients. A discovery cohort of approximately 97 patients, approximately 45 with Graves' ophthalmopathy and roughly 59 with stable Graves' hyperthyroidism, was used to find distinguishing TCR V-J signatures. Results the study describes overall, beyond this receptor: A 13 V-J signature model separated ophthalmopathy from stable hyperthyroidism, with about 88% sensitivity and 81.08% specificity in cross-validation and 80%/75% in testing. In validation, the model predicted progression to ophthalmopathy with around 71% sensitivity and less than 80% specificity, a median of around 6.6 months before onset. No statistical method was used to set the sample size in advance, and investigators knew the group allocation. Most expanded thyroid clonotypes (frequency above 0.001) were also detected in blood, a finding suggesting that blood repertoires may reflect thyroid immune responses.

Graves' hyperthyroidism was defined as stable when no progression to ophthalmopathy occurred over 18 months of follow-up. The hyperthyroidism patients were between 18 and 65 years old and newly diagnosed, with a disease duration of less than 2 months. Patients with uncontrolled infections, other autoimmune diseases, pregnancy or lactation were excluded. Clinical symptoms, serum thyroxine and TRAb, thyroid ultrasound, and orbital computed tomography formed the basis for the diagnoses. Ficoll-Paque density gradient centrifugation was used to isolate PBMCs from under 11 ml of fresh peripheral blood. Trizol reagent was used to extract total RNA, and RNA quality was then checked on an Agilent 2100 Bioanalyzer. Amplification of TCR beta CDR3 regions was carried out from RNA transcripts. For the first round of RT-PCR on the TCR CDR3, the HTBI primer set was used together with the Qiagen OneStep RT-PCR kit. Libraries were constructed in a second round of multiplex PCR, after which size selection and purification were performed. Sequencing of the libraries was done on an Illumina HiSeq2000 using paired-end 100 bp reads. Concerning the study's data processing: SOAPnuke was used to process the raw data, removing reads that contained adapters or uncalled bases, had a mean Phred below 15, or lacked an exact match to the constant primer or identifier. High-quality paired reads were merged with COPE v1.2.5, and unique nucleotide sequences were defined as clonotypes. MiTCR v1.1 was used to align clonotypes to the IMGT TRBV, TRBD and TRBJ reference segments. Analysis was restricted to V-J combinations with a frequency above 0.0001, which covered just over 98% of repertoires. A TCS score was defined as the ratio between F50 (clonal expansion) and ExV (chaos), using BLOSUM62-based TCRdist between CDR3 peptides within each V-J. Welch's t-statistics and random forest reduced several hundred V-J features to around 14, which were used in a naive Bayes classifier (R e1071). TCRdb reran the public reads through fastp at Q25 and MiXCR, keeping productive beta chains. Every entry covers one CDR3 protein and lists the most common genes and DNA from its rows. These V and J calls originate from TCRdb's pipeline instead of the authors' own analysis. In all, the sample holds over 500,000 distinct CDR3 sequences, and 11% to 15% of those were seen once. In total, the top ten clones hold roughly 13% of the sample.

V is shortened by 6 bases, J by 2 bases, and the region joining them spans 7 bases. The germline V gene sets CDR1 to MDHEN and CDR2 to SYDVKM. The CDR3 goes from the cysteine to the phenylalanine over 12 residues. Kept here is only the CDR3 DNA, which spans 36 bases and is read in frame from base 1. The TCR originated in a woman between 40 and 50 years old with Graves' hyperthyroidism. The chain uses TRBV28 and TRBJ1-2, with the D gene not confidently named. What was sequenced was blood. The CDR3 region: CASRRGNYGYTF. The DNA sequence reads TGTGCCAGCAGACGCGGAAACTATGGCTACACCTTC.